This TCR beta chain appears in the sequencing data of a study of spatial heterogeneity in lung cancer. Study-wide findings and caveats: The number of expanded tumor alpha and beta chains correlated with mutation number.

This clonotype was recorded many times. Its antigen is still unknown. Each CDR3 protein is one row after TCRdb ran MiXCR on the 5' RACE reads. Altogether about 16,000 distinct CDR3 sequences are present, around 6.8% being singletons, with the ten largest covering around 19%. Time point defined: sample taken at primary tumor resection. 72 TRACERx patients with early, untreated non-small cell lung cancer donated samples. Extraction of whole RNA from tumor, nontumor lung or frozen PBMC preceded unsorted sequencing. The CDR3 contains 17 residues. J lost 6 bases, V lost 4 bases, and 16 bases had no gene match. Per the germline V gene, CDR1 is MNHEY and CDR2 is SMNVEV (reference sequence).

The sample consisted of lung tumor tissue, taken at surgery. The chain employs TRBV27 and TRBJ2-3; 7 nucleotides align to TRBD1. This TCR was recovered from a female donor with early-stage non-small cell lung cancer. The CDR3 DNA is TGTGCCAGCAGTTCTGGCCAACTGTCATACAGGGGTGATACGCAGTATTTT. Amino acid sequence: CASSSGQLSYRGDTQYF.